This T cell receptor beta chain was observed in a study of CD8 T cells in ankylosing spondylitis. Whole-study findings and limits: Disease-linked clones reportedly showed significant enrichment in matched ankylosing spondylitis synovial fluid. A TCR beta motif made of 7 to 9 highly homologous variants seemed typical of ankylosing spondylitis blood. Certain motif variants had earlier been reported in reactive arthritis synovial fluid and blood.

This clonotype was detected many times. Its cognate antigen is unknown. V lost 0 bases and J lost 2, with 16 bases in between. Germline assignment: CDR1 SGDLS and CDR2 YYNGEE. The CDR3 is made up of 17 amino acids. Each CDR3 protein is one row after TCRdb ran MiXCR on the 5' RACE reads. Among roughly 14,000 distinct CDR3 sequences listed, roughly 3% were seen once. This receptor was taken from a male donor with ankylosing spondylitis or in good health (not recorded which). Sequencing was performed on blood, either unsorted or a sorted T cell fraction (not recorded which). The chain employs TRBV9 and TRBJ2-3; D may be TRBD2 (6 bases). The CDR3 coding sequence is TGTGCCAGCAGCGTAGAGGAGGGCAGATCCGTCACAGATACGCAGTATTTT. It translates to CASSVEEGRSVTDTQYF.